This T cell receptor beta chain came from a study of OX40 agonist ivuxolimab in advanced cancers. Turning to the study itself: Eligibility admitted prior anti-PD-1, anti-PD-L1 or anti-CTLA-4 therapy; about 39% had some.

Study results and caveats: With doses of 0.1-3.0 mg/kg, partial responders showed among the lowest clonal expansion.

V trimming: 4 bases; J trimming: 4 bases; junction bases outside the gene matches: 7. Germline-derived CDR1 and CDR2 are SGDLS and YYNGEE. CDR3 length: 15 amino acids. This clone has more than one count but fewer than ten. The antigen is unknown. Here immunoSEQ multiplex PCR was the method, and the copy in TCRdb shows in-frame clones only, minus some. Of some 11,000 clones listed, 80% are singletons. This receptor was taken from an adult with an advanced solid tumor such as melanoma, head and neck, liver or kidney cancer. The rearrangement joins TRBV9 to TRBJ1-4; 7 positions match TRBD1. The input for sequencing was CD4+ or CD8+ T cells sorted from blood, taken in a trial of the OX40 agonist ivuxolimab. As DNA, the CDR3 is TGTGCCAGCAGCCCCCGGACAGGATTTAATGAAAAACTGTTTTTT. Translating gives CASSPRTGFNEKLFF.